The rows below give T cell receptor beta chains drawn from one sample of a study of cytomegalovirus exposure and HLA in healthy donors. The assay was immunoSEQ multiplex PCR, and TCRdb's table has in-frame clones only and misses some. The table lists around 280,000 clones, about 90% of them singletons. Sequenced input: PBMCs. The receptor source for this set is a woman under 30 in good health and CMV-seronegative. Each CDR3 is given with its conserved first and last residue. A D gene is named only where the DNA matches it firmly. Clone size appears in some rows only: once, few, many, or a class for an expanded clone.

v_gene: TRBV10-1
abundance: once
j_gene: TRBJ2-1
d_gene: TRBD2
CDR3nt: TGCGCCAGCAGTGTGACTAGCTCCGATGAGCAGTTCTTC
CDR3aa: CASSVTSSDEQFF

v_gene: TRBV11-2
abundance: -
j_gene: TRBJ2-7
d_gene: -
CDR3nt: TGTGCCAGCAGCTTAGTGAGGGACTCCTACGAGCAGTACTTC
CDR3aa: CASSLVRDSYEQYF

v_gene: TRBV21-1
abundance: -
j_gene: TRBJ2-7
d_gene: -
CDR3nt: TGTGCCAGCAGCAAAGGCGGCCCTGACAGGGGGTCGCGCGAGCAGTACTTC
CDR3aa: CASSKGGPDRGSREQYF

v_gene: TRBV5-8
abundance: -
j_gene: TRBJ1-5
d_gene: TRBD1
CDR3nt: TGTGCCAGCAGCTCCGGGACAGTCAGCAATCAGCCCCAGCATTTT
CDR3aa: CASSSGTVSNQPQHF

v_gene: TRBV10-2
abundance: -
j_gene: TRBJ1-3
d_gene: -
CDR3nt: TGCGCCAGCAGTGAGCCACAGGGTACGGGAAACACCATATATTTT
CDR3aa: CASSEPQGTGNTIYF

v_gene: TRBV7-9
abundance: -
j_gene: TRBJ1-1
d_gene: -
CDR3nt: TGTGCCAGCAGCCGCAGACAGAGCAACACTGAAGCTTTCTTT
CDR3aa: CASSRRQSNTEAFF

v_gene: TRBV9
abundance: -
j_gene: TRBJ2-7
d_gene: TRBD2
CDR3nt: TGTGCCAGCAGCCCAAGCGGGGACTACGAGCAGTACTTC
CDR3aa: CASSPSGDYEQYF

v_gene: TRBV7-9
abundance: -
j_gene: TRBJ2-2
d_gene: -
CDR3nt: TGTGCCAGCAGCTTGGTGGCGGGCACCGGGGAGCTGTTTTTT
CDR3aa: CASSLVAGTGELFF

v_gene: TRBV6-1
abundance: once
j_gene: TRBJ2-7
d_gene: -
CDR3nt: TGTGCCAGCAGTGAAGGACCTAGTGCCCGGAACGAGCAGTACTTC
CDR3aa: CASSEGPSARNEQYF

v_gene: TRBV5-1
abundance: -
j_gene: TRBJ2-1
d_gene: -
CDR3nt: TGCGCCAGCAGCATGACTAGCTACAATGAGCAGTTCTTC
CDR3aa: CASSMTSYNEQFF

v_gene: TRBV6-6
abundance: -
j_gene: TRBJ2-2
d_gene: TRBD1
CDR3nt: TGTGCCAGCAGTCGACAGGGTGACACCGGGGAGCTGTTTTTT
CDR3aa: CASSRQGDTGELFF

v_gene: TRBV19
abundance: -
j_gene: TRBJ2-1
d_gene: -
CDR3nt: TGTGCCAGTGGCGGGTGGAACTACAATGAGCAGTTCTTC
CDR3aa: CASGGWNYNEQFF

v_gene: TRBV6-6
abundance: -
j_gene: TRBJ1-1
d_gene: -
CDR3nt: TGTGCCAGCATGAGACTGAGGGATTTGGGCACTGAAGCTTTCTTT
CDR3aa: CASMRLRDLGTEAFF

v_gene: TRBV19
abundance: -
j_gene: TRBJ2-6
d_gene: -
CDR3nt: TGTGCCAGCACCTTCAGCTCTGGGGCCAACGTCCTGACTTTC
CDR3aa: CASTFSSGANVLTF

v_gene: TRBV13
abundance: -
j_gene: TRBJ1-3
d_gene: TRBD1
CDR3nt: TGTGCCAGCAGCCGGGGACAGGGGTTCGATTCTGGAAACACCATATATTTT
CDR3aa: CASSRGQGFDSGNTIYF

v_gene: TRBV21-1
abundance: -
j_gene: TRBJ1-6
d_gene: -
CDR3nt: TGTGCCAGCAGCAAGCCCCTGGGAGACAGGGTGTATTCACCCCTCCACTTT
CDR3aa: CASSKPLGDRVYSPLHF

v_gene: TRBV2
abundance: -
j_gene: TRBJ2-2
d_gene: TRBD1
CDR3nt: TGTGCCAGCAACCGGGACAGCTACACCGGGGAGCTGTTTTTT
CDR3aa: CASNRDSYTGELFF

v_gene: TRBV11-3
abundance: -
j_gene: TRBJ2-7
d_gene: TRBD1
CDR3nt: TGTGCCAGCAGCGTGTACAGGGGCTACGAGCAGTACTTC
CDR3aa: CASSVYRGYEQYF

v_gene: TRBV5-1
abundance: -
j_gene: TRBJ2-1
d_gene: TRBD2
CDR3nt: TGCGCCAGCAGCTTGGATAGCGGGGGGGTTGGTGAGCAGTTCTTC
CDR3aa: CASSLDSGGVGEQFF

v_gene: TRBV10-3
abundance: -
j_gene: TRBJ2-1
d_gene: -
CDR3nt: TGTGCCATCAGTGCGCGGGGGAAGGGGGGCAATGAGCAGTTCTTC
CDR3aa: CAISARGKGGNEQFF

v_gene: TRBV6-8
abundance: -
j_gene: TRBJ1-4
d_gene: TRBD1
CDR3nt: TGTGCCAGCAGCCGACCCCGTGGGGGGACAGGGGCTGAAAAACTGTTTTTT
CDR3aa: CASSRPRGGTGAEKLFF

v_gene: TRBV6-5
abundance: -
j_gene: TRBJ1-2
d_gene: TRBD1
CDR3nt: TGTGCCAGCAGTGGGGGGGGGACAGGAGACGGCTACACCTTC
CDR3aa: CASSGGGTGDGYTF

v_gene: TRBV4-2
abundance: once
j_gene: TRBJ1-4
d_gene: -
CDR3nt: TGTGCCAGCAGCCAAGATAGACAAACTAATGAAAAACTGTTTTTT
CDR3aa: CASSQDRQTNEKLFF

v_gene: TRBV5-6
abundance: once
j_gene: TRBJ1-6
d_gene: TRBD1
CDR3nt: TGTGCCAGCAGCTTGGAGGACAGGGGGCGTTCACCCCTCCACTTT
CDR3aa: CASSLEDRGRSPLHF

v_gene: TRBV10-3
abundance: -
j_gene: TRBJ1-2
d_gene: -
CDR3nt: TGTGCCATCAGTTCTCAGGGGTATGGCTACACCTTC
CDR3aa: CAISSQGYGYTF

v_gene: TRBV7-9
abundance: -
j_gene: TRBJ2-1
d_gene: TRBD2
CDR3nt: TGTGCCAGCAGCTTAGGGCTACGGGGGGCCTACAATGAGCAGTTCTTC
CDR3aa: CASSLGLRGAYNEQFF

v_gene: TRBV29-1
abundance: once
j_gene: TRBJ2-5
d_gene: TRBD2
CDR3nt: TGCAGCGTTGTGGGTAGCGGGGGCGGCGAGACCCAGTACTTC
CDR3aa: CSVVGSGGGETQYF

v_gene: TRBV15
abundance: -
j_gene: TRBJ1-1
d_gene: TRBD1
CDR3nt: TGTGCCACCTTGGACAGGCTATCGGATGAAGCTTTCTTT
CDR3aa: CATLDRLSDEAFF

v_gene: TRBV30
abundance: -
j_gene: TRBJ1-4
d_gene: TRBD1
CDR3nt: TGTGCCTGGAGTCCCCGACAGGGAGTCAATGAAAAACTGTTTTTT
CDR3aa: CAWSPRQGVNEKLFF

v_gene: TRBV18
abundance: -
j_gene: TRBJ1-5
d_gene: TRBD1
CDR3nt: TGTGCCAGCTCACCGACAGGGGATCAGCCCCAGCATTTT
CDR3aa: CASSPTGDQPQHF

v_gene: TRBV30
abundance: -
j_gene: TRBJ2-3
d_gene: TRBD1
CDR3nt: TGTGCCTGGGGGACAGCAGCCTTAGATACGCAGTATTTT
CDR3aa: CAWGTAALDTQYF

v_gene: TRBV13
abundance: -
j_gene: TRBJ1-6
d_gene: -
CDR3nt: TGTGCCAGCAGCTTTGGGCAGGGGAGTAACAGAAATTCACCCCTCCACTTT
CDR3aa: CASSFGQGSNRNSPLHF

v_gene: TRBV4-2
abundance: -
j_gene: TRBJ1-2
d_gene: -
CDR3nt: TGTGCCAGCAGCCAGCAGGAGAGGGGGGGTGTAGGTGGCTACACCTTC
CDR3aa: CASSQQERGGVGGYTF

v_gene: TRBV2
abundance: -
j_gene: TRBJ1-2
d_gene: -
CDR3nt: TGTGCCAGCACCGGACAGACAAGTGGCTACACCTTC
CDR3aa: CASTGQTSGYTF

v_gene: TRBV2
abundance: -
j_gene: TRBJ1-1
d_gene: TRBD1
CDR3nt: TGTGCCAGCAGGGACAGGATGAACACTGAAGCTTTCTTT
CDR3aa: CASRDRMNTEAFF

v_gene: TRBV11-2
abundance: once
j_gene: TRBJ1-2
d_gene: TRBD1
CDR3nt: TGTGCCAGCAGCTCGCCACCGGGGACAGCCGTTCATGGCTACACCTTC
CDR3aa: CASSSPPGTAVHGYTF

v_gene: TRBV30
abundance: -
j_gene: TRBJ1-1
d_gene: -
CDR3nt: TGTGCCTGGAGCGGAGGAACGCATACTGAAGCTTTCTTT
CDR3aa: CAWSGGTHTEAFF

v_gene: TRBV7-9
abundance: -
j_gene: TRBJ2-5
d_gene: TRBD2
CDR3nt: TGTGCCAGCAGCCGATGGACTAGCGGGGAATTGAAGACCCAGTACTTC
CDR3aa: CASSRWTSGELKTQYF

v_gene: TRBV30
abundance: -
j_gene: TRBJ2-3
d_gene: -
CDR3nt: TGTGCCTGGAGTGTACCGGGGGCAGATACGCAGTATTTT
CDR3aa: CAWSVPGADTQYF

v_gene: TRBV18
abundance: -
j_gene: TRBJ1-1
d_gene: -
CDR3nt: TGTGCCAGCTCTGGCCAGGGGTACACTGAAGCTTTCTTT
CDR3aa: CASSGQGYTEAFF

v_gene: TRBV7-3
abundance: -
j_gene: TRBJ2-1
d_gene: TRBD1
CDR3nt: TGTGCCAGCAGCTCGGGACAGGGGGCGTCGAAAGAGCAGTTCTTC
CDR3aa: CASSSGQGASKEQFF

v_gene: TRBV5-1
abundance: -
j_gene: TRBJ2-1
d_gene: TRBD1
CDR3nt: TGCGCCAGCAGCACCCGGACAGGATCGGGGACGGGTGAGCAGTTCTTC
CDR3aa: CASSTRTGSGTGEQFF

v_gene: TRBV4-1
abundance: few
j_gene: TRBJ2-6
d_gene: -
CDR3nt: TGCGCCAGCAGCCAAGATGCGGGGTCTGGGGCCAACGTCCTGACTTTC
CDR3aa: CASSQDAGSGANVLTF

v_gene: TRBV11-1
abundance: -
j_gene: TRBJ2-2
d_gene: -
CDR3nt: TGTGCCAGCAGTATAGACGTAGCTTGGTATCCCGGGGAGCTGTTTTTT
CDR3aa: CASSIDVAWYPGELFF

v_gene: TRBV5-1
abundance: -
j_gene: TRBJ2-5
d_gene: -
CDR3nt: TGCGCCAGCAGCGCCTCCCGGGAGACCCAGTACTTC
CDR3aa: CASSASRETQYF

v_gene: TRBV10-3
abundance: -
j_gene: TRBJ1-2
d_gene: -
CDR3nt: TGTGCCATCAGACCGAGTGGGGGGAACTATGGCTACACCTTC
CDR3aa: CAIRPSGGNYGYTF

v_gene: TRBV27
abundance: once
j_gene: TRBJ1-2
d_gene: TRBD1
CDR3nt: TGTGCCAGCAGTCGGGACAGGGGGGACTATGGCTACACCTTC
CDR3aa: CASSRDRGDYGYTF

v_gene: TRBV6-1
abundance: -
j_gene: TRBJ1-1
d_gene: -
CDR3nt: TGTGCCAGCTGTATGAACACTGAAGCTTTCTTT
CDR3aa: CASCMNTEAFF

v_gene: TRBV5-1
abundance: -
j_gene: TRBJ2-7
d_gene: TRBD2
CDR3nt: TGCGCCAGCAGCTCTAGCGGGGGAATGTCCTACGAGCAGTACTTC
CDR3aa: CASSSSGGMSYEQYF

v_gene: TRBV10-3
abundance: few
j_gene: TRBJ1-1
d_gene: -
CDR3nt: TGTGCCGCTACAGGGAAAAACACTGAAGCTTTCTTT
CDR3aa: CAATGKNTEAFF

v_gene: TRBV19
abundance: -
j_gene: TRBJ1-5
d_gene: TRBD1
CDR3nt: TGTGCCAGTAGGGGACAGGGCTACAATCAGCCCCAGCATTTT
CDR3aa: CASRGQGYNQPQHF

v_gene: TRBV11-2
abundance: few
j_gene: TRBJ1-2
d_gene: -
CDR3nt: TGTGCCAGCAGCTTAGATGGGGGGGGGCGGAATGGCTACACCTTC
CDR3aa: CASSLDGGGRNGYTF

v_gene: TRBV15
abundance: -
j_gene: TRBJ1-2
d_gene: -
CDR3nt: TGTGCCACCAGCAGAACAGGGACCTTGCTCACCTATGGCTACACCTTC
CDR3aa: CATSRTGTLLTYGYTF